What follows describes a single TCR beta chain. This CDR3 is 13 amino acids long. Deletions cut 6 bases from V and 9 bases from J, with 12 bases between. Participants had their cohort set by participant-reported clinical history. Cohort 3 donors counted as recovered after two negative PCRs, clearance, or resolved symptoms. Methods used by the authors: Reference gene primer amplification gave nucleated cell count estimates. This table comes from immunoSEQ multiplex PCR, and its TCRdb copy is limited to in-frame clones, with some not included. Clonal size and the V and J genes are those of that table, whereas D and trimming came from the DNA. The sample consists of a few hundred thousand clones, about 90% of them appearing once. This sample is drawn from a study of blood T cell repertoires in COVID-19. Study context: Samples taken during acute and convalescent COVID-19 were collected in the United States, Italy and Spain.

The sequenced sample consisted of PBMCs or T cells enriched from blood (not recorded which). The TCR originated in a woman aged 25 to 39 who had recovered from COVID-19. The rearrangement links TRBV12-3 or TRBV12-4 to TRBJ1-6; D uncertain. The CDR3 here is CASSRLSGSPLHF. CDR3 coding DNA: TGTGCCAGCAGCCGCCTTTCGGGTTCACCCCTCCACTTT.